The 29 T cell receptor beta chains listed next were all sequenced from one sample in a study of CD8+ T cells in alopecia areata. As the sequencing template, cDNA was produced by extracting RNA and reverse transcribing it. Profiling relied on immunoSEQ multiplex PCR, and the TCRdb table lists in-frame clones only, not all of them. The table lists around 98,000 clones, nearly 45% of them singletons, with around 0.8% in the top ten. Sequenced material: CD4+ T cells sorted from blood. The source of these receptors is a human donor with alopecia areata.

The V call is TRBV30, the J call TRBJ2-5; D call uncertain. The V gene's germline CDR1 is GTSNPN and CDR2 SVGIG (reference sequence). The CDR3 sequence is 13 residues long. The ends were cut back, 0 bases at V and 5 bases at J, with 10 bases in the middle. The CDR3 here is CAWSVVGAETQYF. The CDR3 nucleotides read TGTGCCTGGAGTGTAGTGGGTGCGGAGACCCAGTACTTC.

This clone came up a few times. The chain has TRBV18 and TRBJ1-5; 8 nucleotides line up with TRBD1. CDR1 is KGHSH, CDR2 LQKENI, per germline. J gave up 5 bases and V 3 bases, and 6 bases lay outside the gene matches. CDR3 length: 15 amino acids. CDR3 DNA: TGTGCCAGCTCACCTCTGACAGGGGATGATCAGCCCCAGCATTTT. As protein: CASSPLTGDDQPQHF.

CDR3 region: CSAIVVGELFF. CDR3 sequence (DNA): TGCAGTGCTATAGTAGTCGGGGAGCTGTTTTTT. The V gene is TRBV20-1, the J gene TRBJ2-2; D is unclear. This CDR3 is built from 11 residues. Germline V gene data show CDR1 as DFQATT and CDR2 as SNEGSKA (reference sequence). Trimming stripped 4 bases from V and 7 bases from J, with 7 bases between.

Worth noting for this clone: This specimen includes other DNA sequences encoding the same CDR3. The chain has TRBV11-2 and TRBJ2-7; no clear D gene. V was shortened by 2 bases and J by 6 bases, with 2 bases between the two germline ends. CDR3 length equals 10 residues. Germline V lookup: CDR1 SGHAT, CDR2 FQNNGV. The CDR3: CASSLSEQYF. The CDR3 nucleotides are TGTGCCAGCAGCTTAAGCGAGCAGTACTTC. The whole variable domain, remainder taken from reference TRBV11-2 and TRBJ2-7, is EAGVAQSPRYKIIEKRQSVAFWCNPISGHATLYWYQQILGQGPKLLIQFQNNGVVDDSQLPKDRFSAERLKGVDSTLKIQPAKLEDSAVYLCASSLSEQYFGPGTRLTVT.

The genes are TRBV28 and TRBJ2-5; tentative D call: TRBD1 (6 bases). Per germline, CDR1 MDHEN and CDR2 SYDVKM. The CDR3 runs to 12 residues. V lost 5 bases and J lost 14, with 18 bases in between. The CDR3 DNA is TGTGCCAGCAGTACAAGGGGGACACGTCCATACTTC. As protein: CASSTRGTRPYF.

This sequence joins TRBV18 and TRBJ1-4; possible D gene TRBD1, 5 bases. In germline, CDR1 is KGHSH, CDR2 LQKENI. The CDR3 consists of 14 residues. V gave up 3 bases and J gave up 8 bases, with 13 bases separating them. The CDR3: CASSPAVKGEKLFF. The CDR3 nucleotides read TGTGCCAGCTCACCCGCGGTTAAGGGGGAAAAACTGTTTTTT.

J is TRBJ2-1 and V is TRBV7-2; D not certain. The CDR3 consists of 14 residues. The V end was cut by 2 bases, the J end by 6 bases, with 11 bases between. Germline V gene lookup returns CDR1 SGHTA and CDR2 FQGNSA. As DNA, the CDR3 is TGTGCCAGCAGCTTAAGAAGAATAACCAATGAGCAGTTCTTC. Its translation is CASSLRRITNEQFF.

This clone was counted only a few times. The chain joins TRBV18 to TRBJ2-7, with D possibly matching TRBD1 (5 bases). The CDR3 spans 14 residues. Trimming removed 2 bases at V and 5 bases at J, with 13 bases between. CDR1 is KGHSH and CDR2 is LQKENI in the germline V gene. The CDR3 sequence is CASSPGPRGHEQYF. CDR3 bases: TGTGCCAGCTCACCAGGCCCTAGGGGCCACGAGCAGTACTTC.

This clone was detected only a few times. The chain uses TRBV14 and TRBJ2-1, with TRBD2 as a possible D gene (6 bases). Germline CDR1 is SGHDN and CDR2 is FVKESK. The V gene lost 2 bases and the J gene lost 7 bases, with 9 bases spanning the gap. The CDR3 has 13 residues. CDR3 DNA sequence: TGTGCCAGCAGCCAACTCGGGGGAAATGAGCAGTTCTTC. The encoded protein is CASSQLGGNEQFF.

This clone came up once. Written as DNA, the CDR3 is TGTGCCAGATCCTTCACAGATACGCAGTATTTT. Encoded protein: CARSFTDTQYF. The chain carries TRBV2 and TRBJ2-3, with no clear D. V lost 9 bases and J 2 bases, leaving 6 bases between the germline ends. Germline values: CDR1 SNHLY, CDR2 FYNNEI. The CDR3 has 11 amino acids.

This clone was seen a few times. The chain couples TRBV30 to TRBJ2-7; no definite D call. Germline V gene sequence: CDR1 GTSNPN, CDR2 SVGIG (reference sequence). The V and J ends lost 0 bases and 1 base respectively, with 4 bases between them. CDR3 length: 12 residues. The CDR3 region has the DNA TGTGCCTGGAGTGTTCATTCCTACGAGCAGTACTTC. Protein: CAWSVHSYEQYF.

This clone showed up just a few times. The chain employs TRBV27 and TRBJ2-1; D gene uncertain. CDR3 length: 13 residues. Trimming stripped 3 bases from V and 7 bases from J, with 10 bases between. The germline V gene has CDR1 MNHEY and CDR2 SMNVEV (reference sequence). The CDR3 here is CASSFDWRNEQFF. DNA of the CDR3: TGTGCCAGCAGTTTTGATTGGAGAAATGAGCAGTTCTTC.

The V gene is TRBV4-3, the J gene TRBJ1-2, with D perhaps TRBD1 (5 bases). The V and J ends lost 0 bases and 11 bases respectively, with 13 bases between them. CDR3 length equals 13 residues. In germline, CDR1 is LGHNA, CDR2 YSLEER. As DNA, the CDR3 is TGCGCCAGCAGCCAAGATCTGGGGGGATTGTACACCTTC. This translates into CASSQDLGGLYTF.

On this clone itself: Other DNA sequences of this sample code for an identical CDR3. The chain recombines TRBV29-1 with TRBJ2-1; 7 bases line up with TRBD1. The CDR3 extends over 13 amino acids. V gave up 4 bases and J gave up 5 bases; unmatched junction bases: 5. Germline loops: CDR1 SQVTM, CDR2 ANQGSEA. The CDR3 protein is CSVAQGVDNEQFF. The CDR3 bases are TGCAGCGTTGCGCAGGGGGTTGACAATGAGCAGTTCTTC.

J is TRBJ2-7 and V is TRBV28; TRBD2 aligns across 10 bases. CDR3 length: 15 amino acids. With V trimmed by 7 bases and J by 2 bases, 8 bases remained unmatched. Germline V gene sequence: CDR1 MDHEN, CDR2 SYDVKM. Here the CDR3 reads CASTDSGRTTYEQYF. CDR3 nucleotide sequence: TGTGCCAGCACCGATAGCGGGAGGACCACCTACGAGCAGTACTTC. The full variable domain, its missing parts supplied by reference TRBV28 and TRBJ2-7, is DVKVTQSSRYLVKRTGEKVFLECVQDMDHENMFWYRQDPGLGLRLIYFSYDVKMKEKGDIPEGYSVSREKKERFSLILESASTNQTSMYLCASTDSGRTTYEQYFGPGTRLTVT.

CDR3 nucleotide sequence: TGCAGCGTTGGGTGGGACACCTCCTACGAGCAGTACTTC. Amino acid sequence: CSVGWDTSYEQYF. The chain joins TRBV29-1 to TRBJ2-7; the D gene is possibly TRBD1 (6 bases). The germline CDR1 and CDR2 sequences are SQVTM and ANQGSEA. The CDR3 extends over 13 amino acids. V was trimmed by 4 bases and J by 0 bases, leaving 10 bases between them.

This chain joins TRBV4-3 and TRBJ2-5, with D possibly being TRBD1 or TRBD2 (5 bases each). Germline values: CDR1 LGHNA, CDR2 YSLEER. V gave up 5 bases and J gave up 5 bases, with 12 bases separating them. CDR3 size: 13 residues. CDR3 DNA sequence: TGCGCCAGCAGCGAAGGGACGAAGGAGACCCAGTACTTC. Translation gives CASSEGTKETQYF.

The genes are TRBV6-6 and TRBJ2-5, with 10 bases identical to TRBD1. The J segment lost 4 bases and the V segment lost 10 bases, leaving 3 bases of the junction unmatched. This CDR3 is 12 amino acids long. Germline CDR1 and CDR2: MNHNY and SVGAGI (reference sequence). The CDR3 loop is CATDRGRETQYF. In nucleotides, the CDR3 is TGTGCCACAGACAGGGGGCGAGAGACCCAGTACTTC.

The chain joins TRBV29-1 to TRBJ2-2, with 9 bases that match TRBD1. The V gene's germline CDR1 is SQVTM and CDR2 ANQGSEA. The V gene end was trimmed by 4 bases and the J gene end by 4 bases; junction bases not matched to a gene: 19. CDR3 length: 19 amino acids. This CDR3 reads CSVGNSIDRGGYSTGELFF. The DNA of the CDR3 is TGCAGCGTTGGAAACTCGATAGACAGGGGGGGATATTCCACCGGGGAGCTGTTTTTT.

Note on this clone: Distinct nucleotide sequences in the sample also encode this CDR3. The rearrangement links TRBV29-1 to TRBJ1-1; D gene unclear. CDR1 and CDR2 (germline): SQVTM, ANQGSEA. Trimming took 3 bases from V and 5 from J, leaving 7 bases between them. The CDR3 covers 11 residues. Here the CDR3 reads CSVEGGTEAFF. The CDR3 region has the DNA TGCAGCGTTGAGGGTGGGACTGAAGCTTTCTTT.

The V call is TRBV5-1, the J call TRBJ1-5; D is unclear. The CDR3 extends over 15 amino acids. V dropped 1 base and J dropped 3 bases, with 11 bases sitting between them. Germline V lookup: CDR1 SGHRS, CDR2 YFSETQ. The CDR3 sequence: CASSLLGFANQPQHF. CDR3 bases: TGCGCCAGCAGCTTGTTGGGTTTCGCCAATCAGCCCCAGCATTTT.

The V gene is TRBV29-1, the J gene TRBJ1-2, with no clear D. This CDR3 spans 12 amino acids. Germline values: CDR1 SQVTM, CDR2 ANQGSEA. Trimming removed 4 bases at V and 5 bases at J, with 11 bases between. CDR3 sequence: CSVGTGIYGYTF. CDR3 sequence (DNA): TGCAGCGTTGGAACGGGGATTTATGGCTACACCTTC.

This clone occurred a few times. The chain combines TRBV29-1 with TRBJ1-1; D uncertain. Trimming left V 4 bases short and J 0 bases short, with 15 bases between. The CDR3 loop spans 15 amino acids. Germline CDR1 reads SQVTM; CDR2 reads ANQGSEA. In nucleotides, the CDR3 is TGCAGCGTTGTATCTGTCAGAAGTATGAACACTGAAGCTTTCTTT. It yields the protein CSVVSVRSMNTEAFF.

The chain carries TRBV30 and TRBJ1-5; weak D call: TRBD1 (6 bases). The CDR3 is 13 residues long. Germline lookup yields CDR1 GTSNPN and CDR2 SVGIG (reference sequence). Trimming shortened V by 2 bases and J by 5 bases, and 10 bases separated the two germline ends. Written as DNA, the CDR3 is TGTGCCTGGAGTCAACAGGGCCATCAGCCCCAGCATTTT. Protein product: CAWSQQGHQPQHF.

The chain uses TRBV4-1 and TRBJ2-7; D might be TRBD1 (6 bases). Germline V CDR1 and CDR2: MGHRA, YSYEKL. The V gene lost 0 bases and the J gene lost 3 bases, with 15 bases spanning the gap. This CDR3 is 16 amino acids long. The CDR3 DNA reads TGCGCCAGCAGCCAAGAGATGGGGGCCCCCATCTACGAGCAGTACTTC. As protein: CASSQEMGAPIYEQYF.

This CDR3 is CASSLGSGNNQPQHF. The CDR3 nucleotides read TGTGCCAGCAGCTTGGGATCAGGGAACAATCAGCCCCAGCATTTT. The chain uses TRBV5-6 and TRBJ1-5; possibly TRBD1 for D (5 bases). Trimming stripped 0 bases from V and 3 bases from J, with 10 bases between. CDR1 SGHDT and CDR2 YYEEEE come from the germline V gene. The CDR3 is 15 residues long.

This clone was observed a handful of times. The gene calls are TRBV5-6 and TRBJ2-7; 7 nucleotides line up with TRBD2. CDR1 SGHDT and CDR2 YYEEEE come from the germline V gene. The CDR3 sequence is 17 residues long. The V and J ends lost 4 bases and 0 bases, in that order; junction bases with no gene match: 13. Written as DNA, the CDR3 is TGTGCCAGCAGCCAATGGGCAACTAGCGTTATCTCCTACGAGCAGTACTTC. It codes for CASSQWATSVISYEQYF.

The rearrangement uses TRBV30 and TRBJ2-1; 11 nucleotides agree with TRBD1. This CDR3 comprises 13 residues. The V gene end was trimmed by 4 bases and the J gene end by 9 bases; junction bases not matched to a gene: 5. The germline V gene encodes CDR1 GTSNPN and CDR2 SVGIG (reference sequence). This chain's CDR3 is CAWIGQGAGEQFF. CDR3 coding DNA: TGTGCCTGGATCGGACAGGGGGCAGGTGAGCAGTTCTTC. The whole variable domain, filled in from reference TRBV30 and TRBJ2-1, reads SQTIHQWPATLVQPVGSPLSLECTVEGTSNPNLYWYRQAAGRGLQLLFYSVGIGQISSEVPQNLSASRPQDRQFILSSKKLLLSDSGFYLCAWIGQGAGEQFFGPGTRLTVL.

This clone has only a few counts. The chain joins TRBV4-3 to TRBJ2-5; possibly TRBD1 for D (5 bases). The CDR3 has 15 residues. CDR1 and CDR2 from the germline V gene are LGHNA and YSLEER. The V and J ends lost 1 base and 4 bases respectively, with 13 bases between them. CDR3 protein: CASSQVQGVAETQYF. CDR3 bases: TGCGCCAGCAGCCAAGTCCAAGGGGTGGCAGAGACCCAGTACTTC.